The 27 T cell receptor beta chains below come from one sample, sequenced in a study of cytomegalovirus exposure and HLA in healthy donors. The PCR was carried out with 60 Vbeta primers and 13 Jbeta primers. Sequencing was performed with immunoSEQ multiplex PCR; in TCRdb, only in-frame clones are kept and a portion is missing. The sample lists roughly 150,000 clones, roughly 77% occurring once. The source material was PBMCs. Receptors originate from a man aged 45-60 years in good health and CMV-seropositive.

This chain uses TRBV19 with TRBJ2-7; tentative D call: TRBD1 (6 bases). Germline V gives CDR1 LNHDA, CDR2 SQIVND (reference sequence). V shed 5 bases and J shed 4 bases, with 15 bases lying between them. The CDR3 runs 14 residues. CDR3 sequence reads: CASSPTATGYEQYF. The CDR3 nucleotides are TGTGCCAGTAGTCCGACCGCTACAGGGTACGAGCAGTACTTC.

This clone appeared a single time. The gene calls are TRBV7-9 and TRBJ2-7; possible D gene TRBD1, 6 bases. V lost 5 bases, J lost 2 bases, and 13 bases lay in between. This CDR3 contains 14 residues. Germline loops: CDR1 SEHNR, CDR2 FQNEAQ (reference sequence). In nucleotides, the CDR3 is TGTGCCAGCAGCCCAATGGCAGGGGCCTACGAGCAGTACTTC. Translated: CASSPMAGAYEQYF.

This clone is a singleton in its sample. V and J are TRBV5-1 and TRBJ2-7; TRBD1 agrees at 12 bases. The J segment lost 6 bases and the V segment lost 4 bases, leaving 5 bases of the junction unmatched. CDR1 SGHRS and CDR2 YFSETQ come from the germline V gene. There are 14 residues in the CDR3. The CDR3 sequence is CASSPGTGGTEQYF. CDR3 nucleotide sequence: TGCGCCAGCAGCCCCGGGACAGGGGGCACCGAGCAGTACTTC.

The V gene is TRBV2, the J gene TRBJ2-7, with D maybe TRBD1 (5 bases). This CDR3 region has 13 residues. Germline V gene lookup returns CDR1 SNHLY and CDR2 FYNNEI. V was trimmed by 4 bases and J by 6 bases, leaving 13 bases between them. In nucleotides, the CDR3 is TGTGCCAGCAGTGTTTCGCAGGGCGGCGAGCAGTACTTC. It translates to CASSVSQGGEQYF.

This clone has just a few counts. The chain is built from TRBV27 and TRBJ1-2; 7 positions agree with TRBD1. The germline V gene has CDR1 MNHEY and CDR2 SMNVEV (reference sequence). This CDR3 is built from 16 residues. The V gene end was trimmed by 0 bases and the J gene end by 4 bases; junction bases not matched to a gene: 8. The CDR3 sequence: CASSLSLPGQFYGYTF. CDR3 sequence (DNA): TGTGCCAGCAGTTTATCGCTCCCGGGACAGTTCTATGGCTACACCTTC.

This chain joins TRBV11-2 and TRBJ2-1, with a tentative D call TRBD1 (6 bases). Germline CDR1 SGHAT, CDR2 FQNNGV. The CDR3 extends over 16 amino acids. Trimming took 4 bases from V and 3 from J, leaving 16 bases between them. CDR3 bases: TGTGCCAGCAGCTATCGCCGGGACACCGACTACAATGAGCAGTTCTTC. Translated, it gives CASSYRRDTDYNEQFF.

The chain links TRBV5-6 to TRBJ2-1; TRBD2 might be the D (7 bases). The V gene's germline CDR1 is SGHDT and CDR2 YYEEEE. The length of the CDR3 is 17 residues. The V and J ends lost 0 bases and 0 bases respectively, with 13 bases between them. The CDR3 sequence is CASSLGGGGLSYNEQFF. In nucleotides, the CDR3 is TGTGCCAGCAGCTTGGGTGGCGGGGGCCTCTCCTACAATGAGCAGTTCTTC.

The gene calls are TRBV27 and TRBJ2-3, with D perhaps matching TRBD2 (5 bases). CDR3 length: 14 residues. The V gene's germline CDR1 is MNHEY and CDR2 SMNVEV (reference sequence). V was clipped by 3 bases and J by 1 base, with 8 bases between them. CDR3 sequence (DNA): TGTGCCAGCAGTTTCAGCGGACGCACAGATACGCAGTATTTT. Encoded protein: CASSFSGRTDTQYF.

The genes are TRBV9 and TRBJ2-5, with a tentative D call TRBD2 (7 bases). CDR3 length equals 16 residues. Trimming took off 0 bases at V and 2 bases at J, with 14 bases between the two ends. Germline loops: CDR1 SGDLS, CDR2 YYNGEE. The CDR3 region is CASSVGEGGLQETQYF. CDR3 bases: TGTGCCAGCAGCGTAGGGGAGGGGGGGCTTCAAGAGACCCAGTACTTC.

The V call is TRBV10-1, the J call TRBJ1-1, with D possibly matching TRBD1 (5 bases). The ends were cut back, 0 bases at V and 4 bases at J, with 9 bases in the middle. CDR3 length: 14 amino acids. CDR1 and CDR2 from the germline V gene are WNHNN and SYGVQD (reference sequence). The CDR3 region is CASSESAGPTEAFF. As DNA, the CDR3 is TGCGCCAGCAGTGAGTCGGCGGGGCCCACTGAAGCTTTCTTT.

The rearrangement links TRBV15 to TRBJ1-3, with TRBD1 matching over 7 bases. This CDR3 has 13 residues. The junction had 2 bases not matched to a gene; V was cut back by 9 bases and J by 0 bases. The germline V gene encodes CDR1 LNHNV and CDR2 YYDKDF (reference sequence). The CDR3 spells CATRQGSGNTIYF. CDR3 DNA sequence: TGTGCCACACGACAGGGCTCTGGAAACACCATATATTTT.

The rearrangement uses TRBV7-2 and TRBJ2-3, with 10 bases lining up with TRBD2. J was trimmed by 4 bases and V by 0 bases; bases with no gene match: 4. The germline gives CDR1 SGHTA, CDR2 FQGNSA. CDR3 length: 16 residues. CDR3 residues: CASSLARAGGPDTQYF. The DNA for the CDR3 is TGTGCCAGCAGCTTAGCGCGAGCGGGGGGGCCAGATACGCAGTATTTT.

The J gene is TRBJ1-2, the V gene TRBV28, with TRBD1 matching over 7 bases. Germline loops: CDR1 MDHEN, CDR2 SYDVKM. This CDR3 comprises 14 residues. V was pared by 2 bases and J by 3 bases, with 3 bases of the junction left unmatched. DNA for the CDR3: TGTGCCAGCAGTTTAACGGGGACAGACTATGGCTACACCTTC. This translates into CASSLTGTDYGYTF.

The V gene is TRBV7-9, the J gene TRBJ2-4; unclear D gene. The CDR3 covers 11 residues. CDR1 SEHNR and CDR2 FQNEAQ come from the germline V gene (reference sequence). The V gene lost 3 bases and the J gene lost 5 bases, with 2 bases spanning the gap. The CDR3 region has the DNA TGTGCCAGCAGCTTCGAAAACATTCAGTACTTC. It specifies CASSFENIQYF.

The chain has TRBV23-1 and TRBJ2-3; D gene unclear. Being an ORF, TRBV23-1 has a function that is uncertain. The CDR3 covers 15 residues. Trimming took off 0 bases at V and 2 bases at J, with 9 bases between the two ends. The CDR3 here is CASSQSHSSTDTQYF. In nucleotides, the CDR3 is TGCGCCAGCAGTCAATCACACAGTTCCACAGATACGCAGTATTTT.

This sequence joins TRBV28 and TRBJ2-7, with TRBD1 identical over 11 bases. V was pared by 1 base and J by 5 bases, with 7 bases of the junction left unmatched. The V gene's germline CDR1 is MDHEN and CDR2 SYDVKM. The length of the CDR3 is 16 residues. The CDR3 bases are TGTGCCAGCAGTTTATATTGGGACAGGGGGGCTAACGAGCAGTACTTC. Translated: CASSLYWDRGANEQYF.

V gene TRBV7-3 combines with J gene TRBJ2-5, with TRBD2 matching 7 bases. The CDR3 runs 16 residues. J was trimmed by 5 bases and V by 1 base; bases with no gene match: 10. The germline gives CDR1 SGHTA, CDR2 FQGTGA. The CDR3 region is CASSLMAGVAGETQYF. CDR3 bases: TGTGCCAGCAGCTTAATGGCCGGGGTAGCGGGTGAGACCCAGTACTTC.

This chain uses TRBV7-9 with TRBJ2-7; 8 bases match TRBD1. Unmatched junction bases numbered 12, after V lost 3 bases and J lost 5 bases. This CDR3 contains 16 residues. Per germline, CDR1 SEHNR and CDR2 FQNEAQ (reference sequence). CDR3 bases: TGTGCCAGCAGCTTTAGCTCGGGGACAGGTAGGAACGAGCAGTACTTC. This gives the protein CASSFSSGTGRNEQYF.

The J gene is TRBJ2-5, the V gene TRBV2, with 11 bases matching TRBD1. Losses at the gene ends were 8 bases for V and 4 bases for J; bases not matched to a gene: 9. The CDR3 totals 15 residues. Germline V lookup: CDR1 SNHLY, CDR2 FYNNEI. CDR3 sequence reads: CASPKGGTGGETQYF. The CDR3 nucleotides read TGTGCCAGCCCCAAGGGTGGGACAGGGGGAGAGACCCAGTACTTC.

The chain carries TRBV4-1 and TRBJ2-5; D gene unclear. The J call may be mistaken, given a closer DNA end match to TRBJ2-7. Germline-derived CDR1 and CDR2 are MGHRA and YSYEKL. The CDR3 is 17 residues long. The CDR3 loop reads CASSRMEPGLAYYEQYF. The CDR3 nucleotides are TGCGCCAGCAGCCGAATGGAGCCGGGTCTCGCATATTACGAGCAGTACTTC.

This chain uses TRBV19 with TRBJ2-7; 8 bases map to TRBD1. The CDR3 extends over 15 amino acids. Germline CDR1 is LNHDA and CDR2 is SQIVND (reference sequence). J gave up 4 bases and V 4 bases, and 9 bases lay outside the gene matches. The CDR3, as DNA: TGTGCCAGTAGTACCTACGGACAGGGCGCATACGAGCAGTACTTC. This gives the protein CASSTYGQGAYEQYF.

The chain has TRBV7-9 and TRBJ2-7; 9 bases fit TRBD1. V dropped 6 bases and J dropped 3; count of bases not matched to a gene: 9. The CDR3 is made up of 15 amino acids. Germline V gives CDR1 SEHNR, CDR2 FQNEAQ (reference sequence). CDR3 region: CASSHPDRGDYEQYF. The CDR3 region has the DNA TGTGCCAGCAGTCACCCGGACAGGGGTGACTACGAGCAGTACTTC.

The J gene is TRBJ1-6, the V gene TRBV27; D is possibly TRBD1 (5 bases). The CDR3 is 13 residues long. Trimming took 5 bases from V and 10 from J, leaving 12 bases between them. CDR1 and CDR2 (germline): MNHEY, SMNVEV (reference sequence). DNA for the CDR3: TGTGCCAGCAGTCCAGGGTATTACTCACCCCTCCACTTT. It yields the protein CASSPGYYSPLHF.

The CDR3 DNA reads TGTGCCAGTAGTAAGACAGGGGGGGCCCCCCGGGAGCAGTACTTC. Amino acids: CASSKTGGAPREQYF. V gene TRBV19 combines with J gene TRBJ2-7; TRBD1 aligns across 9 bases. V was clipped by 4 bases and J by 7 bases; unmatched bases: 11. Germline CDR1 LNHDA, CDR2 SQIVND (reference sequence). This CDR3 contains 15 residues.

The chain employs TRBV28 and TRBJ1-1, with a possible D match to TRBD1 (6 bases). This CDR3 contains 11 residues. Germline CDR1 and CDR2: MDHEN and SYDVKM. Trimming cost V 7 bases and J 10 bases, with 13 bases left between them. The CDR3 bases are TGTGCCAGCACGGTTGGGGGCCTAGCTTTCTTT. Its translation is CASTVGGLAFF.

V usage is TRBV28 and J usage is TRBJ1-6, with 9 bases matching TRBD1. CDR3 length: 16 amino acids. The V gene end was trimmed by 3 bases and the J gene end by 8 bases; junction bases not matched to a gene: 8. Germline V gene sequence: CDR1 MDHEN, CDR2 SYDVKM. The CDR3 region is CASSFRDRAKHSPLHF. DNA for the CDR3: TGTGCCAGCAGTTTCCGGGACAGGGCGAAGCATTCACCCCTCCACTTT.

Details on this clone: Germline and junction disagree at one end, which may indicate a read error. The rearrangement uses TRBV7-9 and TRBJ1-2; D perhaps matches TRBD1 (5 bases). This CDR3 spans 15 amino acids. Germline V gene lookup returns CDR1 SEHNR and CDR2 FQNEAQ (reference sequence). The CDR3 DNA follows: TGTGCCAGCAGCCCGCCGCGGCGGGGGAACTCTGGCTACACCTTC. It is translated as CASSPPRRGNSGYTF.